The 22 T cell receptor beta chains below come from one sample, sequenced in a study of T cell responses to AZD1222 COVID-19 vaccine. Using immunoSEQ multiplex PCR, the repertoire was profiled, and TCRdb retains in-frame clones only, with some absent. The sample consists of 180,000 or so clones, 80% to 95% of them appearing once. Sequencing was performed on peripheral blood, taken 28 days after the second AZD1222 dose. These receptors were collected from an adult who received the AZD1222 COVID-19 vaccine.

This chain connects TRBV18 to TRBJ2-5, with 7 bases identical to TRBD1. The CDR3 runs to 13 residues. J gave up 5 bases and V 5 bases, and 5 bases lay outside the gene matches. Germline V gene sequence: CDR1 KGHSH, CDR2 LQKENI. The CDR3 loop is CASSTGRGETQYF. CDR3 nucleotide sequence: TGTGCCAGCTCAACGGGCAGGGGGGAGACCCAGTACTTC.

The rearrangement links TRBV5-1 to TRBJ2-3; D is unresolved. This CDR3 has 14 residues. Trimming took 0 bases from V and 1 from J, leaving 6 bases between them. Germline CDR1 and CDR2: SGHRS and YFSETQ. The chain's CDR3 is CASSLGARTDTQYF. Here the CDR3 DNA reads TGCGCCAGCAGCTTGGGGGCCCGCACAGATACGCAGTATTTT.

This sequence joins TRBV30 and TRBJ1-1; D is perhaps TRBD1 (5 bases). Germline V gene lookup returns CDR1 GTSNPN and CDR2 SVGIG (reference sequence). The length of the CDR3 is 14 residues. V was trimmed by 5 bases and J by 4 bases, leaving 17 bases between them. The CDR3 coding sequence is TGTGCCTGGGACTTTCCAGGGAAGGGCACTGAAGCTTTCTTT. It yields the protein CAWDFPGKGTEAFF.

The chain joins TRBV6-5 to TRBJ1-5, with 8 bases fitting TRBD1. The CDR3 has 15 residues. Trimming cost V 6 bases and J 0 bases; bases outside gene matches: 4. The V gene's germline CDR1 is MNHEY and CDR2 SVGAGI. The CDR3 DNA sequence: TGTGCCAGCAGAAAGACAGGGGATAGCAATCAGCCCCAGCATTTT. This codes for CASRKTGDSNQPQHF.

The CDR3 DNA reads as TGTGCCAGCAGCCTACAAGGGGGAACGGGCACTGAAGCTTTCTTT. Protein product: CASSLQGGTGTEAFF. The chain combines TRBV7-2 with TRBJ1-1, with a weak D call TRBD1 (6 bases). The V end lost 5 bases, the J end lost 4 bases, and 17 bases lay between the germline ends. CDR1 and CDR2 (germline): SGHTA, FQGNSA. This CDR3 is built from 15 residues.

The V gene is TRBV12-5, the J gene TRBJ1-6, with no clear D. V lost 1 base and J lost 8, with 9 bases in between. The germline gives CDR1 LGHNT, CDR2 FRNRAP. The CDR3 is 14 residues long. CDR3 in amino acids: CASGLGYMDSPLHF. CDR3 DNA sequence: TGTGCTAGTGGTTTGGGGTATATGGATTCACCCCTCCACTTT.

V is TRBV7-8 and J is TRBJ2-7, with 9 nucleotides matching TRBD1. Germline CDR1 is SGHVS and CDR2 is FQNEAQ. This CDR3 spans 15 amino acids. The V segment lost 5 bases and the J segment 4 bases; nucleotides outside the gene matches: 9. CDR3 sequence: CASSPGRDREYEQYF. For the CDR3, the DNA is TGTGCCAGCAGCCCCGGAAGGGACAGGGAGTACGAGCAGTACTTC.

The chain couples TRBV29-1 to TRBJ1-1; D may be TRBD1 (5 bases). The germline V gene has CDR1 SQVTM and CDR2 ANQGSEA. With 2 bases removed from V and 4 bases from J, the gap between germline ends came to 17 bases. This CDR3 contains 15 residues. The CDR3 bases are TGCAGCGTTGAATCGCGACGGGGCTGGGGCACTGAAGCTTTCTTT. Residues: CSVESRRGWGTEAFF.

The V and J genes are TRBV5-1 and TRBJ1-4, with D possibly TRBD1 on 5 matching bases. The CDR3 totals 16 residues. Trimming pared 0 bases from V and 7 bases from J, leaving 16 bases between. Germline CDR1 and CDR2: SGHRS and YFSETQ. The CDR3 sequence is CASSLEGRGDSEKLFF. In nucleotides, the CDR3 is TGCGCCAGCAGCTTGGAGGGCCGGGGGGATAGTGAAAAACTGTTTTTT.

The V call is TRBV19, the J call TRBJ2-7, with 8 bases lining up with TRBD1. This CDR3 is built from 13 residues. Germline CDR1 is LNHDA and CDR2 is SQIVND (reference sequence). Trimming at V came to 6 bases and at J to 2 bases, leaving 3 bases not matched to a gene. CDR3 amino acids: CASSPGQAYEQYF. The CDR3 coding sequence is TGTGCCAGTAGCCCGGGACAGGCCTACGAGCAGTACTTC.

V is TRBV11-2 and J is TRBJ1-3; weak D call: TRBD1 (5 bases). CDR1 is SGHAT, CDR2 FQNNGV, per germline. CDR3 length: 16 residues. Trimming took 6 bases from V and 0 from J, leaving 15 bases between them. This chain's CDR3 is CASSLRRGPSGNTIYF. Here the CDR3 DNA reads TGTGCCAGCAGTCTTAGAAGGGGACCCTCTGGAAACACCATATATTTT.

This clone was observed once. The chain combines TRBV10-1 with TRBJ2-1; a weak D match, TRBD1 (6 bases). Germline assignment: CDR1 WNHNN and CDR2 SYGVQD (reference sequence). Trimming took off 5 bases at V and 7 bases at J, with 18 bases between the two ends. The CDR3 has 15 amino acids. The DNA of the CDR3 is TGCGCCAGCAGTCCTAGGGGGTCAGACCGTAATGAGCAGTTCTTC. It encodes CASSPRGSDRNEQFF.

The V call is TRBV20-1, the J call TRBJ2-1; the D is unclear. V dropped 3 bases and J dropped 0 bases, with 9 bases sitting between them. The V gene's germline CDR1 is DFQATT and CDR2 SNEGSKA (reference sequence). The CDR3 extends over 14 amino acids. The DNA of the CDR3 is TGCAGTGCTAGTAAGGCCCACTCCTACAATGAGCAGTTCTTC. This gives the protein CSASKAHSYNEQFF.

CDR3 amino acids: CASSLGGQGPKTQYF. Here the CDR3 DNA reads TGCGCCAGCAGCTTGGGCGGGCAGGGGCCCAAGACCCAGTACTTC. This rearrangement joins TRBV5-1 to TRBJ2-5, with D perhaps matching TRBD1 (6 bases). Germline V gives CDR1 SGHRS, CDR2 YFSETQ. The CDR3 consists of 15 residues. Between the trimmed V and J ends, which lost 0 bases and 6 bases, there was a span of 15 bases.

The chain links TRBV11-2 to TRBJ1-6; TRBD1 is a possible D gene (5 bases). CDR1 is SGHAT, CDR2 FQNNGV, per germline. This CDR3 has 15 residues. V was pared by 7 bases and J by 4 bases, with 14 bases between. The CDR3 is CASTTGGLYNSPLHF. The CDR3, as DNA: TGTGCCAGCACCACGGGGGGACTTTATAATTCACCCCTCCACTTT.

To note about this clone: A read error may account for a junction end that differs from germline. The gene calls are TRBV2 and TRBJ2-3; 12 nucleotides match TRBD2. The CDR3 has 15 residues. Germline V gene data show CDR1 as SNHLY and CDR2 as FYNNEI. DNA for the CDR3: TGTGCCAGCAGCCAACGGACTAGCGGGACAGTTACGCAGTATTTT. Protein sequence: CASSQRTSGTVTQYF.

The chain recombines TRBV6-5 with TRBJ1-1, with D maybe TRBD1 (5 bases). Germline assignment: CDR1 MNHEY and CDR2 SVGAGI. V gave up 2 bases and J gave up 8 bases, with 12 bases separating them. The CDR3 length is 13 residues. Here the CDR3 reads CASSYISGREAFF. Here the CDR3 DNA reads TGTGCCAGCAGTTACATTTCAGGGCGGGAAGCTTTCTTT.

The CDR3 sequence: CASSLEAGVTPLHF. The CDR3 DNA follows: TGTGCCAGCAGCTTAGAGGCAGGGGTAACACCCCTCCACTTT. The chain is built from TRBV7-2 and TRBJ1-6, with a weak D call TRBD1 (6 bases). CDR1 and CDR2 (germline): SGHTA, FQGNSA. This CDR3 has 14 amino acids. V was clipped by 1 base and J by 11 bases, with 12 bases between them.

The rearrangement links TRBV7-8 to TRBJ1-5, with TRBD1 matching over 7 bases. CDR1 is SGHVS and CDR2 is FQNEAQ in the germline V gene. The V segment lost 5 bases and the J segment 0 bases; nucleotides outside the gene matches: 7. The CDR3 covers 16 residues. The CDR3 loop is CASSPLTGASNQPQHF. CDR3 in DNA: TGTGCCAGCAGCCCCCTTACAGGGGCTAGCAATCAGCCCCAGCATTTT.

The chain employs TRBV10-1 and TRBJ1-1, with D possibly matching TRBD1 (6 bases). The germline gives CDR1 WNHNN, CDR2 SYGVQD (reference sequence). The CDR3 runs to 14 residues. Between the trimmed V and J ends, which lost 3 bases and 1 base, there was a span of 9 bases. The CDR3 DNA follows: TGCGCCAGCAGTGATGGGACACCGAACACTGAAGCTTTCTTT. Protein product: CASSDGTPNTEAFF.

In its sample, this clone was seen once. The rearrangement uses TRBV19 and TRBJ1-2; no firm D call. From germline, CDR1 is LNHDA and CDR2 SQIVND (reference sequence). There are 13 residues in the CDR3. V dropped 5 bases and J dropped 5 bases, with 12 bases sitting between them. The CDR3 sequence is CASSPRSLYGYTF. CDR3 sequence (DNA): TGTGCCAGTAGTCCCCGTTCGCTTTATGGCTACACCTTC.

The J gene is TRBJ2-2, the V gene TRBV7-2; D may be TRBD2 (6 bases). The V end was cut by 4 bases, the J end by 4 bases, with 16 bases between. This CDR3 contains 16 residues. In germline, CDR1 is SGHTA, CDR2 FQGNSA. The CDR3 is CASSSRAAGSTGELFF. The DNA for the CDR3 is TGTGCCAGCAGCTCTCGGGCCGCGGGGAGCACCGGGGAGCTGTTTTTT. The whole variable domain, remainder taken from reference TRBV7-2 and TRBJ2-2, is GAGVSQSPSNKVTEKGKDVELRCDPISGHTALYWYRQSLGQGLEFLIYFQGNSAPDKSGLPSDRFSAERTGGSVSTLTIQRTQQEDSAVYLCASSSRAAGSTGELFFGEGSRLTVL.